Here is one T cell receptor beta chain with its context. What it binds is unknown. The data were obtained in a study of shared clonotypes between healthy human individuals. Whole-study context: CD4 naive and memory got three plates each, CD8 naive two, CD8 memory one.

Overall study findings and caveats: It was anticipated that sequencing depth would influence how many clonotypes donors shared.

Profiled with immunoSEQ multiplex PCR; TCRdb holds only in-frame clones, not every one. Found here are under 2.5 million clones, approximately 90% of them singletons; the top ten hold around 0.35%. The clonotype originates from a man younger than 35 in good health. Some clones in this sample may be carry-over from other donors' samples. The material sequenced was naive CD4+ T cells from PBMCs. Sample subset: CD45RA+ positively selected.

Written as DNA, the CDR3 is TGTGCCTGGAGTAGGGGGGCCCGGGTGGAGACCCAGTACTTC. Protein sequence: CAWSRGARVETQYF. The gene calls are TRBV30 and TRBJ2-5; D possibly uses TRBD1 or TRBD2 (6 bases each). V gave up 2 bases and J gave up 5 bases, with 15 bases separating them. The V gene's germline CDR1 is GTSNPN and CDR2 SVGIG (reference sequence). The CDR3 is made up of 14 amino acids.